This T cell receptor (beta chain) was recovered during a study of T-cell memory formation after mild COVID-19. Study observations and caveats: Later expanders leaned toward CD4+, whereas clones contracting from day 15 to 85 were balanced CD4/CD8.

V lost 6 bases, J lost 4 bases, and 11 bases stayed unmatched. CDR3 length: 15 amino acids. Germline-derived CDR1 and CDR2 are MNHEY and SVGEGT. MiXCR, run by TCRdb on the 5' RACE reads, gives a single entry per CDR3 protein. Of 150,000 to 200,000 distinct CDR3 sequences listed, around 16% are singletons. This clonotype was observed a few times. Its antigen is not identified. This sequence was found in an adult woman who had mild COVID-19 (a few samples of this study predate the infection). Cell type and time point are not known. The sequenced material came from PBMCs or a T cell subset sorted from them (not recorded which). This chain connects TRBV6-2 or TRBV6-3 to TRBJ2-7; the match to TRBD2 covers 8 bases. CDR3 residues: CASSPGGTSGYEQYF. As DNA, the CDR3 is TGTGCCAGCAGCCCCGGAGGAACTAGCGGATACGAGCAGTACTTC.